This TCR beta chain came from a study of blood T cell repertoires in COVID-19. Assay used: immunoSEQ multiplex PCR; TCRdb lists only in-frame clones, some missing. The sample gives under 250,000 clones, more than 70% of which show up once; 5.5% to 6.5% is in the top ten. The V gene's germline CDR1 is SNHLY and CDR2 FYNNEI. V gave up 4 bases and J gave up 11 bases, with 24 bases separating them. The CDR3 extends over 15 amino acids. Sequenced material: peripheral blood. The J gene is TRBJ2-7, the V gene TRBV2; tentative D call: TRBD1 (5 bases). The sequence derives from a woman of 80 years or more with COVID-19, enrolled during active disease. The CDR3 region is CASSADRPIGLPKYF. The CDR3 region has the DNA TGTGCCAGCAGTGCAGACAGACCCATCGGCCTCCCGAAGTACTTC.